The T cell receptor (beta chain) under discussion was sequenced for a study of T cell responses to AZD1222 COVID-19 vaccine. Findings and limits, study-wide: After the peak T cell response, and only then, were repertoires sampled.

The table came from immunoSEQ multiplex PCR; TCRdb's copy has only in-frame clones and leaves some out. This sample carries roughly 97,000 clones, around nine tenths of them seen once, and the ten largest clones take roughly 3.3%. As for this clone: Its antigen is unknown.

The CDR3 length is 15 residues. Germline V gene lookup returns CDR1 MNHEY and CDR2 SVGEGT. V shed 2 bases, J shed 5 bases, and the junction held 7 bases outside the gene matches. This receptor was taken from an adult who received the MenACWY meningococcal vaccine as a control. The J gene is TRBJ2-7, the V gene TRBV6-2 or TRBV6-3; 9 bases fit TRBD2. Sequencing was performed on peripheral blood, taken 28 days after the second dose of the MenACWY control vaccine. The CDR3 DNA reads TGTGCCAGCAGTTACCCGCTAGCGGGGTTCCACGAGCAGTACTTC. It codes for CASSYPLAGFHEQYF.